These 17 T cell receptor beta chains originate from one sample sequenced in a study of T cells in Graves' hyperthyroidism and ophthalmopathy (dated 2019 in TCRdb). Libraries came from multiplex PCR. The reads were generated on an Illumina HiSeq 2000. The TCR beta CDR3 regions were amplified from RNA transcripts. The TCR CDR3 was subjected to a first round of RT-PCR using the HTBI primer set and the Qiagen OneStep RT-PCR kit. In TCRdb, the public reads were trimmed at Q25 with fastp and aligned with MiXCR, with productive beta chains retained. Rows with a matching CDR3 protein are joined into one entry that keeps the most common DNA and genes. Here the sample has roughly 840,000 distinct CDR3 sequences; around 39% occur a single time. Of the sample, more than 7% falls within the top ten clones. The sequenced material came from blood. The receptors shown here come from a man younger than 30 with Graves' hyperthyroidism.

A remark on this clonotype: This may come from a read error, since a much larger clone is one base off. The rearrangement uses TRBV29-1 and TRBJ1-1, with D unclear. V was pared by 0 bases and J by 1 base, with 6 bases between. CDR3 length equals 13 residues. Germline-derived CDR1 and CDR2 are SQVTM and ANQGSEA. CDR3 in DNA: TGCAGCGTTGAAGAGAGGAGGAACACTGAAGCTTTCTTT. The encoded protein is CSVEERRNTEAFF.

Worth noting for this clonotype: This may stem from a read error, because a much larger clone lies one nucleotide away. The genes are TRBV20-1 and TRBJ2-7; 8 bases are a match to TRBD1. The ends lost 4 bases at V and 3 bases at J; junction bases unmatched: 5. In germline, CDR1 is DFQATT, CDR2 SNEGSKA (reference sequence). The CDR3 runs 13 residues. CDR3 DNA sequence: TGCAGTGCTATAGCAGGGGGCGACTACGAGCAGTACTTC. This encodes CSAIAGGDYEQYF.

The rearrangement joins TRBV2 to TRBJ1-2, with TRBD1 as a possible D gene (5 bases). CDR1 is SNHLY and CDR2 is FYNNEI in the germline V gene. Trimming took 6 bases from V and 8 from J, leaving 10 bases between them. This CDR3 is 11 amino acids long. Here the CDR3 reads CASRMTVGYTF. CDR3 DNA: TGTGCCAGCAGGATGACAGTCGGCTACACCTTC.

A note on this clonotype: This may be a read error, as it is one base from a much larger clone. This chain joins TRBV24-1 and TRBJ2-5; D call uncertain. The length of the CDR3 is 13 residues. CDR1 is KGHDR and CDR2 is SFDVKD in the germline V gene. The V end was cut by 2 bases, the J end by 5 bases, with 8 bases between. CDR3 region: CATSDSGLETQYF. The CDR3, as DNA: TGTGCCACCAGTGATTCCGGCTTGGAGACCCAGTACTTC.

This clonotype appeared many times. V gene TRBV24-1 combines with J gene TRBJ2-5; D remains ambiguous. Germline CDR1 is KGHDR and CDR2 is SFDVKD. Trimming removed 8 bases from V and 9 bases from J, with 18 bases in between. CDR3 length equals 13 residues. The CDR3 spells CATTSGPGRPQYF. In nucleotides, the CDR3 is TGTGCCACCACCTCCGGCCCCGGGCGACCCCAGTACTTC.

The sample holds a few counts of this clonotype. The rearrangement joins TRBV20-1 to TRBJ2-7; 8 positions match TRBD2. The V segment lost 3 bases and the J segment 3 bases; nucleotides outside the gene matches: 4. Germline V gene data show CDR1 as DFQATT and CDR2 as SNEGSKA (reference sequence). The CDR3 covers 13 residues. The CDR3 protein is CSASSREDYEQYF. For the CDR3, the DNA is TGCAGTGCTAGTTCGCGGGAGGACTACGAGCAGTACTTC.

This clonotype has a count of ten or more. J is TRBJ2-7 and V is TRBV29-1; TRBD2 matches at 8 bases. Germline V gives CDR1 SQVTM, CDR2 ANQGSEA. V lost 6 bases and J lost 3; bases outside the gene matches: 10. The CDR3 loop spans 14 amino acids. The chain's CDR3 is CSVGETSAYYEQYF. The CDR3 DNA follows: TGCAGCGTAGGTGAGACTAGCGCTTACTACGAGCAGTACTTC.

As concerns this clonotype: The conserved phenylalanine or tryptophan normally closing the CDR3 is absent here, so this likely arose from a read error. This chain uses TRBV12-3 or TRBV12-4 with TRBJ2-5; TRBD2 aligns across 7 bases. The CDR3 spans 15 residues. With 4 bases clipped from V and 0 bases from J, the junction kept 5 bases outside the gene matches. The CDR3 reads CASSWDYPYQETQYL. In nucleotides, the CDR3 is TGTGCCAGCAGTTGGGACTACCCGTACCAAGAGACCCAGTACCTC.

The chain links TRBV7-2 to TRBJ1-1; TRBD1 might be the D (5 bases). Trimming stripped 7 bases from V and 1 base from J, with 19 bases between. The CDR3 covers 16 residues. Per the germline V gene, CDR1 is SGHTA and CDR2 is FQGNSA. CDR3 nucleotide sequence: TGTGCCAGCACCCCGGGACTTAGGCTGAGGAACACTGAAGCTTTCTTT. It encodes CASTPGLRLRNTEAFF.

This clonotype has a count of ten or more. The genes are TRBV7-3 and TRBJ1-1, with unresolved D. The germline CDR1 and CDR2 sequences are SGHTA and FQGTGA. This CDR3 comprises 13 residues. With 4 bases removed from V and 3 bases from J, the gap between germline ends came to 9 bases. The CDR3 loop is CASSSQGYTEAFF. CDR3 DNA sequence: TGTGCCAGCAGCTCGCAAGGATACACTGAAGCTTTCTTT.

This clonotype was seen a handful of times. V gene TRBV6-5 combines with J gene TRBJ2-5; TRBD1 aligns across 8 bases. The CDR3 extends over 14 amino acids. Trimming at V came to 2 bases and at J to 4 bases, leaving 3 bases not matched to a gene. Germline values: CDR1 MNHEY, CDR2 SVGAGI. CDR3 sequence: CASSYPTGGETQYF. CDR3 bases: TGTGCCAGCAGTTACCCCACAGGGGGAGAGACCCAGTACTTC.

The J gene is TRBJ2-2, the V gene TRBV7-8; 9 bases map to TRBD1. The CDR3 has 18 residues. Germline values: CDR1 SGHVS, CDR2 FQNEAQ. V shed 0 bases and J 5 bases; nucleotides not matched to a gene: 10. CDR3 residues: CASSLAPISQGATGELFF. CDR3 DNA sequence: TGTGCCAGCAGCTTAGCGCCAATATCACAGGGGGCGACCGGGGAGCTGTTTTTT. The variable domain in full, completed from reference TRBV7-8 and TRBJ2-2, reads GAGVSQSPRYKVAKRGQDVALRCDPISGHVSLFWYQQALGQGPEFLTYFQNEAQLDKSGLPSDRFFAERPEGSVSTLKIQRTQQEDSAVYLCASSLAPISQGATGELFFGEGSRLTVL.

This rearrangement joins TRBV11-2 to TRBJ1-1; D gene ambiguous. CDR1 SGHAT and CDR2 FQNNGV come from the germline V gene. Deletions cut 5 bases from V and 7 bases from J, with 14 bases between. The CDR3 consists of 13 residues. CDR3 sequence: CASSPRGVVEAFF. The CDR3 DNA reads TGTGCCAGCAGCCCGCGGGGAGTGGTTGAAGCTTTCTTT.

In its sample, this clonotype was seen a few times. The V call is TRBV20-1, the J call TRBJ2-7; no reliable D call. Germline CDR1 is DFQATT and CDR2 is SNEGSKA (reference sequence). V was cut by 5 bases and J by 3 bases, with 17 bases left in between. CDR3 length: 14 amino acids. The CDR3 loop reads CSAGVQTGGYEQYF. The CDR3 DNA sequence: TGCAGTGCTGGAGTTCAGACCGGCGGCTACGAGCAGTACTTC.

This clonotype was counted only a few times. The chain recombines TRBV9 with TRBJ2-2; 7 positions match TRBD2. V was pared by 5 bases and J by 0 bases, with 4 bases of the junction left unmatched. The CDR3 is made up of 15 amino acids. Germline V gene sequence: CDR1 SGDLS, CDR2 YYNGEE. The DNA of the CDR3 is TGTGCCAGCAGGCGGGGAGGGGCGAACACCGGGGAGCTGTTTTTT. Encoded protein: CASRRGGANTGELFF.

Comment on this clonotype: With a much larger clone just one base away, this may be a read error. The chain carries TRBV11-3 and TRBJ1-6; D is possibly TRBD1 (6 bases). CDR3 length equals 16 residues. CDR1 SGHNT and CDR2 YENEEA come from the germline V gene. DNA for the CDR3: TGTGCCAACAGCATCTCATGGACAGCCTATAATTCACCCCTCCACTTT. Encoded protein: CANSISWTAYNSPLHF.

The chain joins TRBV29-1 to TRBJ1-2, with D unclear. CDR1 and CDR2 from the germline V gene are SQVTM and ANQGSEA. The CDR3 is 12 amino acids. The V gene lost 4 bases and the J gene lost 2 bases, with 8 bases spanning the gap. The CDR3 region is CSVARPNYGYTF. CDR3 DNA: TGCAGCGTTGCCAGGCCGAACTATGGCTACACCTTC.